This T cell receptor beta chain emerged from a study of cytomegalovirus exposure and HLA in healthy donors. Deletions cut 8 bases from V and 6 bases from J, with 17 bases between. The CDR3 spans 14 residues. Per the germline V gene, CDR1 is MGHDK and CDR2 is SYGVNS. Vbeta (60) and Jbeta (13) primers were used in the PCR. Some clones are missing from TCRdb's copy, which holds only in-frame ones; the method was immunoSEQ multiplex PCR. The data contain roughly 150,000 clones, around 78% of them singletons. The V and J genes are TRBV25-1 and TRBJ1-5, with D unclear. This receptor was obtained from a woman between 35 and 50 years old in good health and CMV-seropositive. The sequenced sample was PBMCs. CDR3 DNA: TGTGCCAGCTCCCGACGGGGTCCAAGTCAGCCCCAGCATTTT. Protein: CASSRRGPSQPQHF.